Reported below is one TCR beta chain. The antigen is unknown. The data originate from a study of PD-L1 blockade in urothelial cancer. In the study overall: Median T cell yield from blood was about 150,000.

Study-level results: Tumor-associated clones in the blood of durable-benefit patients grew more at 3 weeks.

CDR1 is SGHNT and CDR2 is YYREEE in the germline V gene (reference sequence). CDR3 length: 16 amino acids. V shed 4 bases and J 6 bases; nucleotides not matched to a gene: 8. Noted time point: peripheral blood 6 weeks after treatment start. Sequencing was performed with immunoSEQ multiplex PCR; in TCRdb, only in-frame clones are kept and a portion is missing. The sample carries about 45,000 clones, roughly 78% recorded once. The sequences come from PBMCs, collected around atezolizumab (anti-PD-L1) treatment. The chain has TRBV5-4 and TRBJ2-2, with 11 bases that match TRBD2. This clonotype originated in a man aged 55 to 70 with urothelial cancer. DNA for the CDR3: TGTGCCAGCAGCCCGTACGGGACTAGCGGTGCCGGGGAGCTGTTTTTT. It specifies CASSPYGTSGAGELFF.